The 16 T cell receptor beta chains below all came from one sample that was sequenced in a study of technical replicates of blood from a few donors. TCRdb's copy holds only in-frame clones and misses some; the assay was immunoSEQ multiplex PCR. The sample carries about 100,000 clones, around 95% recorded once. Specimen: T cells isolated from PBMCs. All receptors derive from a human donor in good health.

J is TRBJ2-1 and V is TRBV5-4, with no clear D. The ends were cut back, 4 bases at V and 10 bases at J, with 12 bases in the middle. Germline-derived CDR1 and CDR2 are SGHNT and YYREEE (reference sequence). CDR3 size: 12 residues. The CDR3 DNA reads as TGTGCCAGCAGCGGTAGCTTCCCCGAGCAGTTCTTC. Protein sequence: CASSGSFPEQFF.

The rearrangement uses TRBV25-1 and TRBJ2-3; D not resolved. Germline V gives CDR1 MGHDK, CDR2 SYGVNS. The length of the CDR3 is 11 residues. V lost 6 bases, J lost 2 bases, and 3 bases lay in between. The CDR3 sequence: CASSFTDTQYF. As DNA, the CDR3 is TGTGCCAGCAGCTTCACAGATACGCAGTATTTT. Drawing the rest from reference TRBV25-1 and TRBJ2-3, the complete variable domain is EADIYQTPRYLVIGTGKKITLECSQTMGHDKMYWYQQDPGMELHLIHYSYGVNSTEKGDLSSESTVSRIRTEHFPLTLESARPSHTSQYLCASSFTDTQYFGPGTRLTVL.

The chain uses TRBV7-3 and TRBJ2-1; 8 bases are a match to TRBD1. V shed 2 bases, J shed 12 bases, and the junction held 6 bases outside the gene matches. There are 13 residues in the CDR3. Germline lookup yields CDR1 SGHTA and CDR2 FQGTGA. CDR3: CASSLSQGAVQFF. The CDR3 coding sequence is TGTGCCAGCAGCTTATCGCAGGGGGCTGTGCAGTTCTTC.

The chain joins TRBV5-8 to TRBJ2-5, with unresolved D. This CDR3 has 13 residues. V gave up 1 base and J gave up 4 bases, with 8 bases separating them. Germline values: CDR1 SGHTS, CDR2 YDEGEE. In DNA, the CDR3 is TGTGCCAGCAGCTTGAGAGTGCTAGAGACCCAGTACTTC. Its translation is CASSLRVLETQYF. The full variable domain, in which reference TRBV5-8 and TRBJ2-5 provide the parts outside the CDR3, is EAGVTQSPTHLIKTRGQQATLRCSPISGHTSVYWYQQALGLGLQFLLWYDEGEERNRGNFPPRFSGRQFPNYSSELNVNALELEDSALYLCASSLRVLETQYFGPGTRLLVL.

The chain is built from TRBV4-2 and TRBJ2-3; D ambiguous. Trimming shortened V by 1 base and J by 0 bases, and 5 bases separated the two germline ends. The CDR3 has 14 residues. In germline, CDR1 is LGHNA, CDR2 YNFKEQ. The CDR3 bases are TGTGCCAGCAGCCAAGTTCGGAGCACAGATACGCAGTATTTT. Protein product: CASSQVRSTDTQYF.

This chain uses TRBV10-2 with TRBJ2-7; D perhaps matches TRBD1 (6 bases). V dropped 10 bases and J dropped 1 base, with 11 bases sitting between them. Germline CDR1 reads WSHSY; CDR2 reads SAAADI. The CDR3 is 12 amino acids. The CDR3, as DNA: TGCGCCACCCAACAGGGTTCCTACGAGCAGTACTTC. Its protein product is CATQQGSYEQYF.

This clone was counted a single time. The gene calls are TRBV14 and TRBJ2-1; 12 bases map to TRBD2. V gave up 6 bases and J gave up 5 bases; unmatched junction bases: 2. The CDR3 length is 14 residues. The germline V gene encodes CDR1 SGHDN and CDR2 FVKESK. The CDR3 DNA reads as TGTGCCAGCAGGCCTAGCGGGAGGGACAATGAGCAGTTCTTC. Protein: CASRPSGRDNEQFF.

The chain links TRBV5-8 to TRBJ2-1; D may be TRBD2 (6 bases). Trimming left V 4 bases short and J 9 bases short, with 20 bases between. The CDR3 is 15 residues long. Per the germline V gene, CDR1 is SGHTS and CDR2 is YDEGEE. CDR3 sequence: CASSPLVGSVSEQFF. CDR3 DNA: TGTGCCAGCAGCCCTCTCGTCGGGAGCGTTAGTGAGCAGTTCTTC.

The chain uses TRBV7-7 and TRBJ2-1; D is uncertain. The V gene lost 5 bases and the J gene lost 0 bases, with 14 bases spanning the gap. Germline V gene lookup returns CDR1 SSHAT and CDR2 FNYEAQ (reference sequence). The CDR3 extends over 16 amino acids. The CDR3 region has the DNA TGTGCCAGCAGCCTCAGCGCATACCTCTCCTACAATGAGCAGTTCTTC. This translates into CASSLSAYLSYNEQFF.

This chain joins TRBV5-1 and TRBJ2-3, with D perhaps matching TRBD1 (6 bases). The germline V and J ends were trimmed by 3 bases and 2 bases, with 10 bases remaining between them. The CDR3 length is 14 residues. Looked up from germline, CDR1 is SGHRS and CDR2 is YFSETQ. The CDR3, as DNA: TGCGCCAGCAGCTGGGGACAACCCACAGATACGCAGTATTTT. Protein sequence: CASSWGQPTDTQYF.

The V call is TRBV29-1, the J call TRBJ2-1, with D unresolved. The germline V gene encodes CDR1 SQVTM and CDR2 ANQGSEA. The CDR3 spans 11 residues. The V end was cut by 4 bases, the J end by 4 bases, with 5 bases between. This chain's CDR3 is CSVALYNEQFF. The DNA of the CDR3 is TGCAGCGTTGCCCTTTACAATGAGCAGTTCTTC.

The chain has TRBV27 and TRBJ2-4; tentative D call: TRBD1 (6 bases). V lost 5 bases and J 8 bases, leaving 19 bases between the germline ends. Germline V gives CDR1 MNHEY, CDR2 SMNVEV (reference sequence). This CDR3 has 15 amino acids. CDR3: CASSPRGFRTDIQYF. In DNA form, the CDR3 reads TGTGCCAGCAGTCCAAGGGGGTTCAGGACAGACATTCAGTACTTC.

The J gene is TRBJ1-4, the V gene TRBV7-9, with 7 positions matching TRBD1. V was clipped by 3 bases and J by 5 bases; unmatched bases: 6. Germline loops: CDR1 SEHNR, CDR2 FQNEAQ (reference sequence). The CDR3 is 15 amino acids. The CDR3 spells CASSFGQASNEKLFF. The CDR3 DNA is TGTGCCAGCAGCTTCGGACAGGCCTCGAATGAAAAACTGTTTTTT.

This chain connects TRBV27 to TRBJ2-3; D is perhaps TRBD1 (6 bases). Trimming cost V 5 bases and J 4 bases, with 16 bases left between them. Germline V gene data show CDR1 as MNHEY and CDR2 as SMNVEV (reference sequence). This CDR3 region has 15 residues. The DNA of the CDR3 is TGTGCCAGCAGTACACTCTGGACAGACCCAGATACGCAGTATTTT. Its translation is CASSTLWTDPDTQYF.

The V call is TRBV27, the J call TRBJ2-7; D gene unclear. V shed 5 bases and J shed 12 bases, with 14 bases lying between them. The CDR3 loop spans 11 amino acids. CDR1 and CDR2 (germline): MNHEY, SMNVEV (reference sequence). CDR3 coding DNA: TGTGCCAGCAGTCCTACACTAAAAATGTACTTC. Translated: CASSPTLKMYF.

This chain links TRBV30 with TRBJ1-5, with 8 positions matching TRBD1. J gave up 6 bases and V 5 bases, and 6 bases lay outside the gene matches. This CDR3 spans 13 amino acids. CDR1 GTSNPN and CDR2 SVGIG come from the germline V gene (reference sequence). The CDR3 nucleotides read TGTGCCTGGGCAGGGGGCTCCGGTCAGCCCCAGCATTTT. Amino acids: CAWAGGSGQPQHF.